This TCR beta chain was recorded in a study of OX40 agonist ivuxolimab in advanced cancers. In the study overall: Eligibility rules accepted prior anti-PD-1, anti-PD-L1 or anti-CTLA-4 therapy, and 35% to 40% had some.

Findings and limits, study-wide: It was also the case that some nonresponders had low normalized T-cell clonal expansion. Those patients achieving a partial response at 0.1-3.0 mg/kg showed among the lowest clonal expansion.

This CDR3 spans 14 amino acids. Between the trimmed V and J ends, which lost 3 bases and 6 bases, there was a span of 12 bases. Germline V gene sequence: CDR1 SNHLY, CDR2 FYNNEI. Concerning this clone itself: Its target is unknown.

Sequencing was performed with immunoSEQ multiplex PCR; in TCRdb, only in-frame clones are kept and a portion is missing. The sample yields approximately 67,000 clones, around 86% seen once. The receptor was isolated from an adult with an advanced solid tumor such as melanoma, head and neck, liver or kidney cancer. The chain has TRBV2 and TRBJ2-1; D gene ambiguous. The sample was CD4+ or CD8+ T cells sorted from blood, taken in a trial of the OX40 agonist ivuxolimab. CDR3 loop: CASSDSRSSNEQFF. Here the CDR3 DNA reads TGTGCCAGCAGTGACTCCCGCAGTTCCAATGAGCAGTTCTTC.